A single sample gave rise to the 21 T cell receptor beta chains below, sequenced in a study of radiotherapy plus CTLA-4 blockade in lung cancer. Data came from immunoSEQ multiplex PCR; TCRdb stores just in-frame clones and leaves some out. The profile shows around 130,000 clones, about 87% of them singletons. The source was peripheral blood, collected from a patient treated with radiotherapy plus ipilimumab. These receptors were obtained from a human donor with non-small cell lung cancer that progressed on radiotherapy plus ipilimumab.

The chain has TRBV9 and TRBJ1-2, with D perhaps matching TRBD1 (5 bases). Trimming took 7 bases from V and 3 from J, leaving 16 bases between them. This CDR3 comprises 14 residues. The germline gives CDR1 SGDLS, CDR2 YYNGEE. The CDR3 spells CASVSGGGHYGYTF. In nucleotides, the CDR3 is TGTGCCAGCGTGAGCGGGGGTGGTCACTATGGCTACACCTTC.

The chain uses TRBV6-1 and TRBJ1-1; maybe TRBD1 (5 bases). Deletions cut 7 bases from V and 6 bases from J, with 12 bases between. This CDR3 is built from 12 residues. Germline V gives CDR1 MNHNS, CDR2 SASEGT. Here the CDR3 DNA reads TGTGCCAGCACCAAGACAGCTTCTGAAGCTTTCTTT. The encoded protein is CASTKTASEAFF.

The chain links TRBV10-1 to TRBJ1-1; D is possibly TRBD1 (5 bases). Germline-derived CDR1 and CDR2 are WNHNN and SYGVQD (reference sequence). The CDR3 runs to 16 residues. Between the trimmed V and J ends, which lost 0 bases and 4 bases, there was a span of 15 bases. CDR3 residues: CASSESTRRGLTEAFF. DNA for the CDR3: TGCGCCAGCAGTGAGTCGACTCGGCGGGGCCTCACTGAAGCTTTCTTT.

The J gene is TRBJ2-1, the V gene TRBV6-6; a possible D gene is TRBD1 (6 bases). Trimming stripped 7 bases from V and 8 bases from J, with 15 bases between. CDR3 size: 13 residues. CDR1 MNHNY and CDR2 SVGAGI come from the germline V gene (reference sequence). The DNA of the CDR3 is TGTGCCAGCAAAGGGACATATCGGGATGAGCAGTTCTTC. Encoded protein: CASKGTYRDEQFF.

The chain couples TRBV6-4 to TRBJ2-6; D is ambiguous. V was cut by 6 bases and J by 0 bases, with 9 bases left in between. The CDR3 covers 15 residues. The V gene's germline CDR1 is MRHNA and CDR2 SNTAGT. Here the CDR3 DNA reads TGTGCCAGCAGGACGTCGAGCTCTGGGGCCAACGTCCTGACTTTC. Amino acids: CASRTSSSGANVLTF.

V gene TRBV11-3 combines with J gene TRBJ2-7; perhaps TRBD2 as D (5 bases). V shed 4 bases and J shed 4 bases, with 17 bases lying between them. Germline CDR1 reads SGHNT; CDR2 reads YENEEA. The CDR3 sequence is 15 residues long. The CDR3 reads CASSSPPRASYEQYF. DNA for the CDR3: TGTGCCAGCAGCTCCCCCCCGAGGGCCTCTTACGAGCAGTACTTC.

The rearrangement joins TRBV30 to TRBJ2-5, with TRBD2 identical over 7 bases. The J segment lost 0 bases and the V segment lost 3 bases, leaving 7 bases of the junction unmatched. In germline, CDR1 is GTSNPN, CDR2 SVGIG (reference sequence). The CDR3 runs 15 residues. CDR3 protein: CAWSSGEGYQETQYF. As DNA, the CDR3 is TGTGCCTGGAGCTCCGGGGAGGGGTACCAAGAGACCCAGTACTTC. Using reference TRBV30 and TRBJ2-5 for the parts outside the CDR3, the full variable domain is SQTIHQWPATLVQPVGSPLSLECTVEGTSNPNLYWYRQAAGRGLQLLFYSVGIGQISSEVPQNLSASRPQDRQFILSSKKLLLSDSGFYLCAWSSGEGYQETQYFGPGTRLLVL.

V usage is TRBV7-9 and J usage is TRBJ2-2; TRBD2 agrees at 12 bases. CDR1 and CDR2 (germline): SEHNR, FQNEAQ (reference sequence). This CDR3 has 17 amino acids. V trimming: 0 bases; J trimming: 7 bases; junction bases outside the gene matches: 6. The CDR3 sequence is CASSLARLAGDLGELFF. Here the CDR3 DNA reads TGTGCCAGCAGCTTAGCCCGACTAGCGGGAGACCTCGGGGAGCTGTTTTTT.

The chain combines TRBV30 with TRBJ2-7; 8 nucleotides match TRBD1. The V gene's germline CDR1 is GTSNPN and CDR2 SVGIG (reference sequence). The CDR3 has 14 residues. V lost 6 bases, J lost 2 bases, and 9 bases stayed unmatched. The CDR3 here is CACTRGQEPYEQYF. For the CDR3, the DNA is TGTGCCTGTACGAGGGGACAGGAGCCCTACGAGCAGTACTTC. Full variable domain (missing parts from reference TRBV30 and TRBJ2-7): SQTIHQWPATLVQPVGSPLSLECTVEGTSNPNLYWYRQAAGRGLQLLFYSVGIGQISSEVPQNLSASRPQDRQFILSSKKLLLSDSGFYLCACTRGQEPYEQYFGPGTRLTVT.

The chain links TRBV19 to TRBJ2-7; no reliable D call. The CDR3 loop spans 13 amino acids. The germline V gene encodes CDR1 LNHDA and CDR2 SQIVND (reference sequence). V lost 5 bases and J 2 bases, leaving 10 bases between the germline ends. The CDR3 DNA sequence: TGTGCCAGTAGTCCCGACTTGGCCTACGAGCAGTACTTC. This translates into CASSPDLAYEQYF.

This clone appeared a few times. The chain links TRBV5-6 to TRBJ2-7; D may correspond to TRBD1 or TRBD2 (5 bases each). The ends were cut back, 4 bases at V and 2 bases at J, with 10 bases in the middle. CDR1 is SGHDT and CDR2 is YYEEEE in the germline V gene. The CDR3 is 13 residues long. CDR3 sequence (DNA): TGTGCCAGCAGCATGGGACGGCCCTACGAGCAGTACTTC. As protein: CASSMGRPYEQYF.

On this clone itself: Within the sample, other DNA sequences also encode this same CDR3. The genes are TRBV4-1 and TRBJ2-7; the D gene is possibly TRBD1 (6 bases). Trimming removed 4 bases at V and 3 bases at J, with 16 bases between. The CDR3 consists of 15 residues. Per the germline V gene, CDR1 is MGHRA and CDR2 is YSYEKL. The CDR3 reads CASSPTGTRNYEQYF. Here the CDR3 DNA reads TGCGCCAGCAGCCCCACCGGGACACGGAACTACGAGCAGTACTTC.

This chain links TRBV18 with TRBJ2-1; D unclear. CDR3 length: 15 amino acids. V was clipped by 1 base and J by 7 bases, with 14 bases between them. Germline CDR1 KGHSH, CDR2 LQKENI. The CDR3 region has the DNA TGTGCCAGCTCACCACTGGCCCCGTCTGTGAATGAGCAGTTCTTC. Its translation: CASSPLAPSVNEQFF.

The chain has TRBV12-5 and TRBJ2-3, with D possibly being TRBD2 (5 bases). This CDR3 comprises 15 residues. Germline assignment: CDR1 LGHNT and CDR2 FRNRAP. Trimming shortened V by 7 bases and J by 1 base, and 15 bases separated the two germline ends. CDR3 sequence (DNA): TGTGCTAGTGCCCAGGAAAGCGGACGCACAGATACGCAGTATTTT. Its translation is CASAQESGRTDTQYF.

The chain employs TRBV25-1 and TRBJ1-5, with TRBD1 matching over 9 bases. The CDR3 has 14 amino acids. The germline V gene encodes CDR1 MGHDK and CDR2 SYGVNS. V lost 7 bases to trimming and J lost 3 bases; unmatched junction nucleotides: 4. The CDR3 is CASKGQGNNQPQHF. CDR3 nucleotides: TGTGCCAGCAAGGGACAGGGTAACAATCAGCCCCAGCATTTT.

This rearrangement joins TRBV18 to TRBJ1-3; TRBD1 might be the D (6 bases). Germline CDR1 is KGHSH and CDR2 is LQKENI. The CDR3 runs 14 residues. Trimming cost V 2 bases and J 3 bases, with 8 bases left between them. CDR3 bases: TGTGCCAGCTCACCAAGGGGGTATGGAAACACCATATATTTT. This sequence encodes CASSPRGYGNTIYF.

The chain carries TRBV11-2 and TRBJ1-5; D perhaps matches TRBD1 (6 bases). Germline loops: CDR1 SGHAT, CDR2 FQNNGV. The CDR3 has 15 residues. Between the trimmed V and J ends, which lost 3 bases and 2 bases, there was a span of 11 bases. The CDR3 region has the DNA TGTGCCAGCAGCTTTGGCAGGGGAGGCAATCAGCCCCAGCATTTT. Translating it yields CASSFGRGGNQPQHF.

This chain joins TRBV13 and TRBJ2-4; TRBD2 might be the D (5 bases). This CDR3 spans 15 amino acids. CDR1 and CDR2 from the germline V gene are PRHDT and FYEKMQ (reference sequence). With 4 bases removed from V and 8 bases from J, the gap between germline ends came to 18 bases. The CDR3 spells CASSSRRGSVDIQYF. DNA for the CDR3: TGTGCCAGCAGCTCTCGTAGAGGGAGCGTGGACATTCAGTACTTC. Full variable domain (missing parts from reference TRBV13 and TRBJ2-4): AAGVIQSPRHLIKEKRETATLKCYPIPRHDTVYWYQQGPGQDPQFLISFYEKMQSDKGSIPDRFSAQQFSDYHSELNMSSLELGDSALYFCASSSRRGSVDIQYFGAGTRLSVL.

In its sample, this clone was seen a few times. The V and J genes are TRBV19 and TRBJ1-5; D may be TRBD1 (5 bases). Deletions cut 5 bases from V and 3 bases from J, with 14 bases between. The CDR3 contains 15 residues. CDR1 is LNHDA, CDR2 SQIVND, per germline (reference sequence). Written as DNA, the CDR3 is TGTGCCAGTAGTCTTTCTCTCGGGGCCAATCAGCCCCAGCATTTT. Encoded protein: CASSLSLGANQPQHF.

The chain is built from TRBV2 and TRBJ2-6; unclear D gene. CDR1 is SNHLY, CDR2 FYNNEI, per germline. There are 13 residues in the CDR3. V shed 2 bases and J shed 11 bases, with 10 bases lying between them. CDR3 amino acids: CASSERVLDVLTF. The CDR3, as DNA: TGTGCCAGCAGTGAAAGGGTTTTAGACGTCCTGACTTTC.

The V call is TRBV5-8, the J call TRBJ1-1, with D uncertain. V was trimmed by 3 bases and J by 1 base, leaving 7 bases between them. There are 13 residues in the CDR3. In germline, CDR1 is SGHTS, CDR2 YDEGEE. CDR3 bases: TGTGCCAGCAGCTACGACAAGAACACTGAAGCTTTCTTT. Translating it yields CASSYDKNTEAFF.